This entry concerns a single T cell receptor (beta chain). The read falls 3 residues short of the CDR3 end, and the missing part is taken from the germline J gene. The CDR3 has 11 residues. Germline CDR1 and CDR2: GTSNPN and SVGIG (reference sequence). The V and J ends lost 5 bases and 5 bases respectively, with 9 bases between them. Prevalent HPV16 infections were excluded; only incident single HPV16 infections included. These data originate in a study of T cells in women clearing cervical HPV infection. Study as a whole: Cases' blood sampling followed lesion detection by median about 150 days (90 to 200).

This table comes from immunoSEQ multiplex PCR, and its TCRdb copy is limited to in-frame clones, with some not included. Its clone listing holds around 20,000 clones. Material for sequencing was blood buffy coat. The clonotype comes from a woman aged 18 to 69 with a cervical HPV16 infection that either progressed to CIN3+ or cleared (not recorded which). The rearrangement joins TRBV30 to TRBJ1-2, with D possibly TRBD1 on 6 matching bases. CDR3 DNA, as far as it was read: TGTGCCTGGGGGGACACTTATGGC. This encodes CAWGDTYG. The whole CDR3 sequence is CAWGDTYGYTF.